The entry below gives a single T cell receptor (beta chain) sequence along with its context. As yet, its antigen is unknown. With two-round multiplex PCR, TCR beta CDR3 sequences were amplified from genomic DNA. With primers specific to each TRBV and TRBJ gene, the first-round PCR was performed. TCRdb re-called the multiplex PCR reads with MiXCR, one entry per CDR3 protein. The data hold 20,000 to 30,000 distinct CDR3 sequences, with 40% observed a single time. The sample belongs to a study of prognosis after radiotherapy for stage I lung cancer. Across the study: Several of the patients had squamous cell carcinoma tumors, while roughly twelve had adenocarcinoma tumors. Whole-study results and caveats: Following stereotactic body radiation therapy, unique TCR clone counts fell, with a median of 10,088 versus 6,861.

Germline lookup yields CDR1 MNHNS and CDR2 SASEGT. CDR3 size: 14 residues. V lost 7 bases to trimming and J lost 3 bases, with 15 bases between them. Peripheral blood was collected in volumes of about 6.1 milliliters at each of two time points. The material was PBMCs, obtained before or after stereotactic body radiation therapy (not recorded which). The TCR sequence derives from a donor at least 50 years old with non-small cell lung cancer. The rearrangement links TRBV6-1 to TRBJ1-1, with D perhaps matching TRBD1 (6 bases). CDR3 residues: CASNTGREDTEAFF. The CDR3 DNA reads TGTGCCAGCAATACAGGGAGGGAGGACACTGAAGCTTTCTTT.